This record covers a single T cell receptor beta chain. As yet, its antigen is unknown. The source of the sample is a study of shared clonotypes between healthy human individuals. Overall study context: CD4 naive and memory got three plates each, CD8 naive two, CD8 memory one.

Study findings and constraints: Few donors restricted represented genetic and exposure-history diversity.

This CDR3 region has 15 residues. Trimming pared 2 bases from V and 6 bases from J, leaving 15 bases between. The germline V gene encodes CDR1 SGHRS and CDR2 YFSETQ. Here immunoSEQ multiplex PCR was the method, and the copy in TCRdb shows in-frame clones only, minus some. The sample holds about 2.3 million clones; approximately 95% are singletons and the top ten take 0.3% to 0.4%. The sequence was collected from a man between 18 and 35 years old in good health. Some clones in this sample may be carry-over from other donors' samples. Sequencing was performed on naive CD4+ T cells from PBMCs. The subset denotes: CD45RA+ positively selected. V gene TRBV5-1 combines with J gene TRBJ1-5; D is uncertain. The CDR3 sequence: CASSLGDGMSQPQHF. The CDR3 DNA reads TGCGCCAGCAGCTTAGGTGATGGGATGAGTCAGCCCCAGCATTTT.